These T cell receptor beta chains were read from a single sample in a study of cytotoxic CD8 clonotypes in ibrutinib-treated CLL. Data came from immunoSEQ multiplex PCR; TCRdb stores just in-frame clones and leaves some out. The sample holds more than 10,000 clones, about 81% seen once. The sample here was PBMCs, taken at disease progression, from a patient treated with ibrutinib. The receptors derive from a human donor with chronic lymphocytic leukemia. CDR3s include the opening cysteine and the closing phenylalanine or tryptophan. A D gene is named only where the DNA matches it firmly. Clone size is stated in some rows and not others, as once, few, many or a class when expanded.

>TRBV5-6|TRBJ2-1|NA|TRBD2
TGTGCCAGCAGCTTGGCCCCTTTCGGGACTAGCGGTGGCCATGAGCAGTTCTTC
CASSLAPFGTSGGHEQFF
>TRBV28|TRBJ2-1|NA|TRBD2
TGTGCCAGCAGTCGCCCCCTAGCGGGAGAAATAAATGAGCAGTTCTTC
CASSRPLAGEINEQFF
>TRBV23-1|TRBJ1-5|NA|TRBD1
TGCGCCAGCAGTCAATTGGGACAGGGATGCAATCAGCCCCAGCATTTT
CASSQLGQGCNQPQHF
>TRBV6-5|TRBJ2-7|NA|NA
TGTGCCAGCAGTGGGGCGGTCCCGCCCCTCGAGCAGTACTTC
CASSGAVPPLEQYF
>TRBV5-1|TRBJ2-7|NA|TRBD1
TGCGCCAGCGCCAGACAGGGGTACGAAAACGAGCAGTACTTC
CASARQGYENEQYF
>TRBV5-1|TRBJ2-1|NA|NA
TGCGCCAGCAGCTCAACGGCGTACAATGAGCAGTTCTTC
CASSSTAYNEQFF
>TRBV10-2|TRBJ2-1|NA|NA
TGCGCCAGCAGTTTCACCGGGAATGAGCAGTTCTTC
CASSFTGNEQFF
>TRBV30|TRBJ2-1|NA|TRBD2
TGTGCCTGGAGTGTATCCCTAGCGGGAAACTACAATGAGCAGTTCTTC
CAWSVSLAGNYNEQFF
>TRBV27|TRBJ1-3|NA|NA
TGTGCCAGCAGACTGGACAGTGACTCTGGAAACACCATATATTTT
CASRLDSDSGNTIYF
>TRBV29-1|TRBJ2-1|NA|NA
TGCAGCGTTGACTCTACCTACAATGAGCAGTTCTTC
CSVDSTYNEQFF
>TRBV19|TRBJ2-1|few|NA
TGTGCCAGTAGTGCGGGACTCCGCAATGGTGAGCAGTTCTTC
CASSAGLRNGEQFF
>TRBV28|TRBJ2-6|NA|NA
TGTGCCAGCAGTTCCACAGAGGGTTGGGGATCTGGGGCCAACGTCCTGACTTTC
CASSSTEGWGSGANVLTF
>TRBV10-2|TRBJ2-5|NA|NA
TGCGCCAGCAGTGAGAAGCGGGAGACCCAGTACTTC
CASSEKRETQYF
>TRBV4-2|TRBJ2-3|NA|NA
TGTGCCAGCAGCCAAGGTGGATCCGGAGATACGCAGTATTTT
CASSQGGSGDTQYF
>TRBV27|TRBJ2-1|NA|TRBD2
TGTGCCAGCAGTTTAGAACTAGCGGGGACATACAATGAGCAGTTCTTC
CASSLELAGTYNEQFF
>TRBV7-9|TRBJ1-2|NA|NA
TGTGCCAGCAGCCTGGACAGCTATGGCTACACCTTC
CASSLDSYGYTF
>TRBV19|TRBJ2-5|NA|NA
TGTGCCAGTAGTGCAACAGGGAGAGGTCAAGAGACCCAGTACTTC
CASSATGRGQETQYF
>TRBV6-1|TRBJ2-1|NA|NA
TGTGCCAGCACGGGGTCGCCGGACTCCTACAATGAGCAGTTCTTC
CASTGSPDSYNEQFF
>TRBV5-1|TRBJ2-7|few|NA
TGCGCCAGCAGCCCGGAGACAGGACGCCCCTACGAGCAGTACTTC
CASSPETGRPYEQYF
>TRBV5-1|TRBJ2-7|NA|NA
TGCGCCAGCAGCCATCCCCCCCAGGGGAAGACCTACGAGCAGTACTTC
CASSHPPQGKTYEQYF
>TRBV6-5|TRBJ2-1|NA|TRBD1
TGTGCCAGCAGTTTCAGTCCAGGGACAGTCGATGGCCTGAGTTTCTTC
CASSFSPGTVDGLSFF
>TRBV18|TRBJ2-1|NA|NA
TGTGCCAGCTCACCGGGAGCGTCTGCCTACAATGAGCAGTTCTTC
CASSPGASAYNEQFF
>TRBV14|TRBJ1-1|few|NA
TGTGCCAGCAGCCAAGCGGCCATACGTGTAGCGGGCACTGAAGCTTTCTTT
CASSQAAIRVAGTEAFF
>TRBV7-3|TRBJ1-2|NA|NA
TGTGCCAGCAGCTCCGGGGCTCAGGGATCCTATGGCTACACCTTC
CASSSGAQGSYGYTF
>TRBV7-8|TRBJ1-4|NA|NA
TGTGCCAGCAGCGTCCAGTCTCCACCCCAGGGAAAACTGTTTTTT
CASSVQSPPQGKLFF
>TRBV29-1|TRBJ1-3|NA|TRBD1
TGCAGCGGAGGGACAGGGGGAAACACCATATATTTT
CSGGTGGNTIYF
>TRBV11-2|TRBJ2-7|NA|TRBD1
TGTGCCAGCAGCCCTGCGACAGGGGGCTACGAGCAGTACTTC
CASSPATGGYEQYF
>TRBV5-1|TRBJ2-7|NA|NA
TGCGCCAGCAGGGGCCCCGCGCTCTACGAGCAGTACTTC
CASRGPALYEQYF
>TRBV29-1|TRBJ2-5|NA|TRBD2
TGCAGCGTTGAAGCTACCAGTGCGGGGGCCCAGTACTTC
CSVEATSAGAQYF
>TRBV27|TRBJ2-1|NA|TRBD2
TGTGCCAGCAGTTTATCAAACGGCGGGAGCAATGAGCAGTTCTTC
CASSLSNGGSNEQFF
>TRBV28|TRBJ1-5|NA|TRBD1
TGTGCCAGCAGTTTGGGACAGAGACCACTCGAAGAGCCCCAGCATTTT
CASSLGQRPLEEPQHF
>TRBV11-1|TRBJ2-7|NA|TRBD1
TGTGCCAGCAGCTTCGACAGGGGGCGGCAGTACTTC
CASSFDRGRQYF
>TRBV2|TRBJ2-5|NA|TRBD2
TGTGCCAGTAGCGCGGGAGAGGAGACCCAGTACTTC
CASSAGEETQYF
>TRBV6-4|TRBJ1-1|once|NA
TGTGCCAGCAGCCTCGAGGGTCAGGGCACTGAAGCTTTCTTT
CASSLEGQGTEAFF
>TRBV9|TRBJ2-1|NA|NA
TGTGCCAGCAGCCCGTGGACTGGACTCAATGAGCAGTTCTTC
CASSPWTGLNEQFF
>TRBV5-8|TRBJ2-7|NA|NA
TGTGCCAGCAGCTTACTCAGCGGTTACCACGAGCAGTACTTC
CASSLLSGYHEQYF
>TRBV5-1|TRBJ1-4|NA|NA
TGCGCCAGCAGCAAGGAGGGTTCAACTAATGAAAAACTGTTTTTT
CASSKEGSTNEKLFF
>TRBV5-1|TRBJ2-1|medium-sized|TRBD2
TGCGCCAGCAGCGGATCCGGGACTAGCGGTTACAATGAGCAGTTCTTC
CASSGSGTSGYNEQFF
>TRBV28|TRBJ2-7|NA|TRBD1
TGTGCCAGCAGTGAAACCGGGACAGGGACTTACGAGCAGTACTTC
CASSETGTGTYEQYF
>TRBV5-6|TRBJ1-1|NA|NA
TGTGCCAGCAGCTATGGGGAGAACACTGAAGCTTTCTTT
CASSYGENTEAFF
>TRBV5-8|TRBJ2-3|once|NA
TGTGCCAGCAGCTTTGGCGGGAACGCAGATACGCAGTATTTT
CASSFGGNADTQYF
>TRBV9|TRBJ1-5|NA|NA
TGTGCCAGCAACAAGTGGGGAGGCACCAATCAGCCCCAGCATTTT
CASNKWGGTNQPQHF
>TRBV30|TRBJ2-1|NA|TRBD1
TGTGCCTGGAGGGCCGGGACAGGTGGCTCTTCCTACAATGAGCAGTTCTTC
CAWRAGTGGSSYNEQFF
>TRBV5-6|TRBJ2-2|NA|NA
TGTGCCAGCAGCTTGGACACCGGGGAGCTGTTTTTT
CASSLDTGELFF
>TRBV21-1|TRBJ1-5|NA|NA
TGTCCGAGACAGGGCAATCAGCCCCAGCATTTT
CPRQGNQPQHF
>TRBV10-1|TRBJ2-1|NA|TRBD1
TGCGCCAGCTCCTCGGGACAGGAGGGTGAGCAGTTCTTC
CASSSGQEGEQFF
>TRBV29-1|TRBJ2-7|NA|TRBD1
TGCAGCGTTGAAGGACAGGGGGACGAGCAGTACTTC
CSVEGQGDEQYF